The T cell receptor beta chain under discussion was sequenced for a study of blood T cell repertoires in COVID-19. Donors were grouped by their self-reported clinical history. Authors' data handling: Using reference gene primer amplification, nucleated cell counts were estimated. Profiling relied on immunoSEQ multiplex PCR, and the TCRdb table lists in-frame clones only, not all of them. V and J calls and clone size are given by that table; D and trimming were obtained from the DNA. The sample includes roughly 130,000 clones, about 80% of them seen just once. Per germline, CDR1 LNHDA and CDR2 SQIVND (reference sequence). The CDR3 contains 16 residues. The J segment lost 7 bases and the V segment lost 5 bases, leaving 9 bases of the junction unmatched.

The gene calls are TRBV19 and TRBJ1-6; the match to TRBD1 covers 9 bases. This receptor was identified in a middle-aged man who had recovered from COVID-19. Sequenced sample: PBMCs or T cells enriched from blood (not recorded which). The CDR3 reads CASSPQGQGWNSPLHF. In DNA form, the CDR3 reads TGTGCCAGTAGTCCGCAAGGACAGGGGTGGAATTCACCCCTCCACTTT. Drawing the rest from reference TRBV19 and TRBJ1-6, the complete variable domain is DGGITQSPKYLFRKEGQNVTLSCEQNLNHDAMYWYRQDPGQGLRLIYYSQIVNDFQKGDIAEGYSVSREKKESFPLTVTSAQKNPTAFYLCASSPQGQGWNSPLHFGNGTRLTVT.